Listed below are T cell receptor beta chains from one sample, sequenced in a study of blood T cells in healthy people across ages. MiXCR, run by TCRdb on the 5' RACE reads, gives a single entry per CDR3 protein. The data contain more than 1,400,000 distinct CDR3 sequences, 42% of them singletons. Specimen: blood. These receptors were obtained from a woman aged 18-35 years in good health. Each CDR3 is given with its conserved first and last residue. The D gene is left open where the match is weak. Expanded clones get a size class; other rows say once, few or many, or leave the size out.

>NA|TRBJ2-1|NA|TRBV9
TGTGCCAGCAGCGTAGAGAGGACCCCGGTGAATGAGCAGTTCTTC
CASSVERTPVNEQFF
>NA|TRBJ2-4|NA|TRBV20-1
TGCAGCGGACACATTCAGTACTTC
CSGHIQYF
>NA|TRBJ2-3|NA|TRBV20-1
TGCAGTGCTAAGGGGTGGGCCAGTGATACGCCGTATTTT
CSAKGWASDTPYF
>NA|TRBJ1-1|NA|TRBV4-1
TGCGCCAGCAGCCATCAACTTCAAACGAACACTGAAGCTTTCTTT
CASSHQLQTNTEAFF
>TRBD2|TRBJ2-7|NA|TRBV20-1
TGCAGTGCTAGAGATTCCAGCGGGGAGAATTACGAGCAGTACTTC
CSARDSSGENYEQYF
>TRBD1|TRBJ1-2|NA|TRBV29-1
TGCAGCGTTGATAAGGGGACAGGGCTCAACTATGGCTACACCTTC
CSVDKGTGLNYGYTF
>NA|TRBJ2-3|NA|TRBV2
TGTGCCAGCAGTGATCCGTTGTCAGATACGCAGTATTTT
CASSDPLSDTQYF
>NA|TRBJ2-3|NA|TRBV10-3
TGTGCCATCAGTCCCAACACGGGCGGGGATACGCAGTATTTT
CAISPNTGGDTQYF
>TRBD2|TRBJ2-2|NA|TRBV4-1
TGCGCCAGCAGCCCTAGACGGCGGGAGCTCAGCGGGGAGAACACCGGGGAGCTGTTTTTT
CASSPRRRELSGENTGELFF
>NA|TRBJ1-6|NA|TRBV20-1
TGCAGTGCTGTACAGGCCCTAGGGGGGGTAAATAATTCACCCCTCCACTTT
CSAVQALGGVNNSPLHF
>NA|TRBJ2-7|NA|TRBV21-1
TGTGCCAGCAGCAAAGAACGGACAGGGACCTACGAGCAGTACTTC
CASSKERTGTYEQYF
>TRBD1|TRBJ2-1|NA|TRBV12-3/TRBV12-4
TGTGCCAGCAGGTCAAGCGGACAGGGGGCAAATGAGCAGTTCTTC
CASRSSGQGANEQFF
>NA|TRBJ1-6|NA|TRBV12-3/TRBV12-4
TGTGCCAGCAGTTTTTTCGGGAAGGGGTCACCCCTCCACTTT
CASSFFGKGSPLHF
>NA|TRBJ2-7|few|TRBV7-2
TGTGCCAGCAGCTTAGTCCGGGGGAACACCTACGAGCAGTACTTC
CASSLVRGNTYEQYF
>TRBD1|TRBJ1-2|NA|TRBV6-6
TGTGCCAGCAGTTATAAGACAGGGTACGACTATGGCTACACCTTC
CASSYKTGYDYGYTF
>TRBD2|TRBJ2-5|once|TRBV12-3/TRBV12-4
TGTGCCAGCAGTTCTAGAAGAGAACTAGCGAAGGAGACCCAGTACTTC
CASSSRRELAKETQYF
>TRBD2|TRBJ2-3|NA|TRBV9
TGTGCCAGCAGCGTAGGCGGGAGCGGAGCAGATACGCAGTATTTT
CASSVGGSGADTQYF
>TRBD2|TRBJ2-5|NA|TRBV20-1
TGCAGTGCTGGACTAGCGGGGCGGCAAGAGACCCAGTACTTC
CSAGLAGRQETQYF
>NA|TRBJ2-1|NA|TRBV2
TGTGCCAGAGGGGACTGGGACAGCGTCTACAATGAGCAGTTCTTC
CARGDWDSVYNEQFF
>TRBD2|TRBJ2-3|NA|TRBV5-1
TGCGCCAGCAGCTTAAATCCGGGGGGGGGCACAGATACGCAGTATTTT
CASSLNPGGGTDTQYF
>TRBD1|TRBJ2-1|NA|TRBV2
TGTGCCAGCAGTGAAGTTTTTGGACAGGGGAGTGAGCAGTTCTTC
CASSEVFGQGSEQFF
>NA|TRBJ1-1|NA|TRBV4-1
TGCGCCAGCAGCCAAGTATTAGAGATTGAAGCTTTCTTT
CASSQVLEIEAFF
>NA|TRBJ1-2|NA|TRBV6-5
TGTGCCACGACTCGGGCAGATGGCTATGGCTACACCTTC
CATTRADGYGYTF
>NA|TRBJ1-2|NA|TRBV27
TGTGCCAGCAGTCCCCGACGGGACACCAACTATGGCTACACCTTC
CASSPRRDTNYGYTF
>NA|TRBJ2-1|many|TRBV6-2/TRBV6-3
TGTGCCAGCAGTCAAGAAAGGGATGAGCAGTTCTTC
CASSQERDEQFF
>TRBD2|TRBJ2-1|few|TRBV4-2
TGTGCCAGCAGCCAAGACTCGACTAGCGGGACCGAAAATGAGCAGTTCTTC
CASSQDSTSGTENEQFF
>NA|TRBJ2-7|NA|TRBV30
NA
CAWSFGPGSYEQYF
>TRBD1|TRBJ1-2|few|TRBV7-6
TGTGCCAGCAGCCCCTCGTGGCAGGGGGCCTTTGGCTACACCTTC
CASSPSWQGAFGYTF
>NA|TRBJ2-5|NA|TRBV7-3
TGTGCCAGCAGCTTAAGAGTAGGGGAAGGGCAAGAGACCCAGTACTTC
CASSLRVGEGQETQYF
>TRBD1|TRBJ2-1|NA|TRBV12-3/TRBV12-4
TGTGCCAGCAGCCTCCTTGGGACAGGGGGTAATGAGCAGTTCTTC
CASSLLGTGGNEQFF
>NA|TRBJ2-1|few|TRBV12-3/TRBV12-4
TGTGCCAGCAGTACTGGGGGTTCTAGGAATGAGCAGTTCTTC
CASSTGGSRNEQFF
>NA|TRBJ2-7|NA|TRBV3-1
TGTGCCAGCAGCCAAGAACGGCGGGGCCCCTTCTTCTGCGAGCAGTACTTC
CASSQERRGPFFCEQYF
>NA|TRBJ2-7|NA|TRBV6-1
TGTGCCAGCAGTAACAGGGACTTCTCCTGCGAGCAGTACTTC
CASSNRDFSCEQYF
>NA|TRBJ2-7|few|TRBV13
TGTGCCAGCCGGGCAGGACAGTCTCCCTACGAGCAGTACTTC
CASRAGQSPYEQYF
>TRBD2|TRBJ2-5|NA|TRBV5-1
TGCGCCAGCAGCCTTCCCGGGACTAGCGGGAGCTACAATGAGCAGTACTTC
CASSLPGTSGSYNEQYF
>TRBD1|TRBJ2-7|few|TRBV9
TGTGCCAGCAGCGTCTCTGGGGACAGATCCTACGAGCAGTACTTC
CASSVSGDRSYEQYF
>TRBD2|TRBJ2-3|few|TRBV6-1
TGTGCCAGCAGAGAGGGCGGGAGTGTGGATACGCAGTATTTT
CASREGGSVDTQYF
>TRBD2|TRBJ2-1|NA|TRBV14
TGTGCCAGCAGCCCTAAAATCCGGACTAGCGGGAGAAATGAGCAGTTCTTC
CASSPKIRTSGRNEQFF
>NA|TRBJ2-5|NA|TRBV6-1
TGTGCCAGCAGGACCCGCGGGGTACGCGAGACCCAGTACTTC
CASRTRGVRETQYF
>NA|TRBJ2-5|few|TRBV7-9
TGTGCCAGCAGCTTAGATGGGGAGCAGACCCAGTACTTC
CASSLDGEQTQYF
>NA|TRBJ2-7|few|TRBV20-1
TGCAGTGCTCAATCCCTTTACGAGCAGTACTTC
CSAQSLYEQYF
>NA|TRBJ2-7|many|TRBV6-5
TGTGCCAGCGGACGGAACTCCTACGAGCAGTACTTC
CASGRNSYEQYF
>TRBD1|TRBJ2-4|few|TRBV6-6
TGTGCCAGCAGTTCAACGCAGACAGGGGGCTTTTGGCGAGCCAAAAACATTCAGTACTTC
CASSSTQTGGFWRAKNIQYF
>TRBD2|TRBJ2-1|few|TRBV29-1
TGCAGCGTTGAAAGACTAGCGGGAAACAGCGATGAGCAGTTCTTC
CSVERLAGNSDEQFF
>NA|TRBJ1-4|NA|TRBV10-1
TGCGCCAGCATAAGAACGGGGACTGAAAATGAAAAACTGTTTTTT
CASIRTGTENEKLFF
>NA|TRBJ2-3|few|TRBV20-1
TGCAGTGCCCCGCTGGGAGGACTTGTGAGGGATACGCAGTATTTT
CSAPLGGLVRDTQYF
>NA|TRBJ2-7|many|TRBV6-1
TGTGCCAGCAGTGAAGGGGCCTCCTACGAGCAGTACTTC
CASSEGASYEQYF
>NA|TRBJ2-3|few|TRBV13
TGTGCCAGCAGCTTAGTAGCGGTTGGTAGGGATACGCAGTATTTT
CASSLVAVGRDTQYF
>NA|TRBJ1-4|NA|TRBV27
TGTGCCAGCAGCCGCCTCGGGACGGGGAATGAAAAACTGTTTTTT
CASSRLGTGNEKLFF
>TRBD2|TRBJ2-5|many|TRBV10-3
TGTGCCAGCGGACTAGCGGGAGGAGAGACCCAGTACTTC
CASGLAGGETQYF